A selection of T cell receptor beta chains follows, all from one sample in a study of T cells expressing NK-cell markers. Reprocessing the 5' RACE reads, TCRdb reports a single entry for every CDR3 protein and omits DNA. The listing records roughly 350,000 distinct CDR3 sequences. Material for sequencing was blood T cells: a sorted CD56 or NKG2C T cell subset, CD4+ or CD8+ T cells, or bulk PBMC T cells (not recorded which). The receptors derive from a man aged 18 to 69 in good health. Both conserved end residues are part of each CDR3.

>TRBV12-3/TRBV12-4|TRBJ2-6
CASIRNWGSLPSGANVLTF
>TRBV11-1|TRBJ2-1
CASRYQGGWYNEQFF
>TRBV12-3/TRBV12-4|TRBJ2-7
CASSSDRGQQYF
>TRBV7-9|TRBJ1-1
CASSLGRGEAFF
>TRBV9|TRBJ1-2
CASSVSKGSYGYTF
>TRBV9|TRBJ2-2
CASTRGRGGELFF
>TRBV5-4|TRBJ2-5
CASNNLGALETQYF
>TRBV4-2|TRBJ1-5
CASSQSPGAAGEPQHF
>TRBV10-2|TRBJ2-7
CASRTSGQASGQYF
>TRBV7-9|TRBJ2-3
CASSLVQTSTDTQYF
>TRBV7-9|TRBJ1-1
CASSEDTNSEAFF
>TRBV7-8|TRBJ2-1
CASSRQRLAGGYNEQFF
>TRBV25-1|TRBJ2-5
CASSDSGTVGETQYF
>TRBV5-5|TRBJ2-5
CASSNRTSPQETQYF
>TRBV20-1|TRBJ2-3
CSAYRGQGVDTQYF
>TRBV7-9|TRBJ1-2
CASSARGTGGQVTGYTF
>TRBV3-1|TRBJ1-2
CASSQGQGVDGYTF
>TRBV10-3|TRBJ2-7
CAIKGQGEGEQYF
>TRBV11-1|TRBJ2-1
CASSFAVARTSPSNEQFF
>TRBV2|TRBJ2-4
CASWGEQGAGIQYF
>TRBV20-1|TRBJ2-7
CSARATAGTMEQYF
>TRBV30|TRBJ2-5
CAWSGQYLQETQYF
>TRBV6-1|TRBJ1-5
CASRPPGQGYGQPQHF
>TRBV7-2|TRBJ2-3
CASSPSAAGASTDTQYF
>TRBV29-1|TRBJ1-2
CSVTKGMAGTGANYGYTF
>TRBV7-9|TRBJ1-2
CASTVDYGYTF
>TRBV7-2|TRBJ2-3
CASSSQGQTITDTQYF
>TRBV28|TRBJ2-5
CAGSVGGEGEETQYF
>TRBV6-5|TRBJ2-3
CASSYLGLPTDTQYF
>TRBV5-1|TRBJ1-2
CASSLDWRGRVRGYTF
>TRBV7-7|TRBJ2-3
CASSHGVGLEGIGTDTQYF
>TRBV11-2|TRBJ2-5
CASTGRVKTQYF
>TRBV6-2/TRBV6-3|TRBJ1-5
CASGPGLRGNQPQHF
>TRBV2|TRBJ2-1
CASSDRRGAIHAYNEQFF
>TRBV5-1|TRBJ2-3
CASSPTAVTDTQYF
>TRBV5-1|TRBJ1-3
CASSLKPAGQDSGNTIYF
>TRBV4-1|TRBJ2-1
CASSPRAGTTRYNEQFF
>TRBV21-1|TRBJ1-5
CASSGFGQGGNQPQHF
>TRBV29-1|TRBJ2-1
CSVEGIRAPRDEQFF
>TRBV2|TRBJ1-2
CASSELGTSSYTF
>TRBV20-1|TRBJ2-7
CSAHLHRGSLDEQYF
>TRBV7-2|TRBJ2-3
CASTLIRGVDTQYF
>TRBV28|TRBJ2-6
CASVKGGTGANVLTF
>TRBV24-1|TRBJ2-3
CATSDFRPGQGIYTQYF
>TRBV27|TRBJ2-5
CASSSARRETQYF